These 17 T cell receptor beta chains came from one sample sequenced in a study of shared clonotypes between healthy human individuals. TCRdb's copy holds only in-frame clones and misses some; the assay was immunoSEQ multiplex PCR. The sample consists of hundreds of thousands of clones, 92% of them appearing once. Naive CD8 cells were CD45RO-negative, positively selected for CCR7, excluding terminally differentiated effector memory CD45RA+ cells. Sequenced: naive CD8+ T cells sorted from blood. These receptors were taken from a man younger than 40 in good health.

The DNA for the CDR3 is TGCAGCGTTGGGGACCCCGCGAACACCGGGGAGCTGTTTTTT. It yields the protein CSVGDPANTGELFF. The chain couples TRBV29-1 to TRBJ2-2, with D perhaps being TRBD1 or TRBD2 (5 bases each). This CDR3 contains 14 residues. The V gene lost 4 bases and the J gene lost 0 bases, with 9 bases spanning the gap. The germline CDR1 and CDR2 sequences are SQVTM and ANQGSEA.

The chain joins TRBV27 to TRBJ2-1; tentatively, D is TRBD1 or TRBD2 (5 bases each). Germline V gene lookup returns CDR1 MNHEY and CDR2 SMNVEV (reference sequence). The CDR3 has 14 amino acids. V lost 6 bases, J lost 8 bases, and 17 bases lay in between. The DNA for the CDR3 is TGTGCCAGCAGCCCCGGGACCCCGAGGGATGAGCAGTTCTTC. This codes for CASSPGTPRDEQFF.

The chain employs TRBV30 and TRBJ2-4, with D possibly TRBD2 on 6 matching bases. The CDR3 is 13 amino acids. V was pared by 3 bases and J by 8 bases, with 14 bases between. CDR1 GTSNPN and CDR2 SVGIG come from the germline V gene (reference sequence). The CDR3, as DNA: TGTGCCTGGAGCGGGTCGGTAGCGGACATTCAGTACTTC. Its translation: CAWSGSVADIQYF.

This chain connects TRBV5-6 to TRBJ2-1, with 7 nucleotides matching TRBD2. Germline V CDR1 and CDR2: SGHDT, YYEEEE. With 0 bases clipped from V and 8 bases from J, the junction kept 5 bases outside the gene matches. The CDR3 spans 14 residues. The CDR3 nucleotides are TGTGCCAGCAGCTTGGGGACTAGTATGTATGAGCAGTTCTTC. It translates to CASSLGTSMYEQFF.

V and J are TRBV29-1 and TRBJ1-5, with a weak D call TRBD1 (6 bases). The CDR3 has 16 amino acids. With 6 bases removed from V and 5 bases from J, the gap between germline ends came to 23 bases. From germline, CDR1 is SQVTM and CDR2 ANQGSEA. The CDR3 DNA reads as TGCAGCGTAGGGGCAGGGGCGAACCTAGTATATCAGCCCCAGCATTTT. Residues: CSVGAGANLVYQPQHF.

The CDR3 is CASSSGTGFDTQYF. As DNA, the CDR3 is TGTGCCAGCAGTTCCGGGACAGGTTTTGATACGCAGTATTTT. This chain links TRBV28 with TRBJ2-3, with 8 bases that match TRBD1. CDR1 MDHEN and CDR2 SYDVKM come from the germline V gene. The CDR3 has 14 amino acids. V lost 4 bases and J lost 6; bases outside the gene matches: 6.

This chain links TRBV5-1 with TRBJ2-1; a possible D gene is TRBD2 (7 bases). The V gene lost 0 bases and the J gene lost 6 bases, with 13 bases spanning the gap. This CDR3 has 15 residues. CDR1 is SGHRS and CDR2 is YFSETQ in the germline V gene. The CDR3 DNA is TGCGCCAGCAGCTTGGCCGGGGGGCTCAGCAATGAGCAGTTCTTC. It codes for CASSLAGGLSNEQFF.

The chain couples TRBV27 to TRBJ2-7; tentative D call: TRBD1 (6 bases). CDR3 length equals 16 residues. Germline V lookup: CDR1 MNHEY, CDR2 SMNVEV (reference sequence). Trimming stripped 0 bases from V and 6 bases from J, with 18 bases between. CDR3 region: CASSLSESGATTEQYF. Written as DNA, the CDR3 is TGTGCCAGCAGTTTATCAGAGTCAGGGGCTACTACCGAGCAGTACTTC.

This clone has just one count. This rearrangement joins TRBV11-2 to TRBJ1-2; 9 nucleotides match TRBD1. This CDR3 spans 15 amino acids. V lost 2 bases, J lost 4 bases, and 5 bases stayed unmatched. Germline CDR1 is SGHAT and CDR2 is FQNNGV. The CDR3 DNA is TGTGCCAGCAGCTTACCGGGACAGGGCTTCTATGGCTACACCTTC. This gives the protein CASSLPGQGFYGYTF.

Concerning this clone: Other DNA sequences from this sample encode an identical CDR3 as well. The V call is TRBV7-9, the J call TRBJ2-1; possibly TRBD2 for D (5 bases). There are 13 residues in the CDR3. Germline assignment: CDR1 SEHNR and CDR2 FQNEAQ (reference sequence). V was shortened by 1 base and J by 6 bases, with 7 bases between the two germline ends. CDR3 in amino acids: CASSLGGRNEQFF. DNA of the CDR3: TGTGCCAGCAGCTTAGGAGGGCGCAATGAGCAGTTCTTC. The full variable domain, its missing parts supplied by reference TRBV7-9 and TRBJ2-1, is DTGVSQNPRHKITKRGQNVTFRCDPISEHNRLYWYRQTLGQGPEFLTYFQNEAQLEKSRLLSDRFSAERPKGSFSTLEIQRTEQGDSAMYLCASSLGGRNEQFFGPGTRLTVL.

This clone turned up a few times. The V gene is TRBV4-1, the J gene TRBJ2-3; D is unresolved. The CDR3 contains 16 residues. Germline CDR1 and CDR2: MGHRA and YSYEKL. V lost 3 bases and J lost 6, with 19 bases in between. The DNA of the CDR3 is TGCGCCAGCAGCCAGTCGCCTCGGTGGTTTGCGGATACGCAGTATTTT. Amino acid sequence: CASSQSPRWFADTQYF.

The table lists this clone with a count of one. V and J are TRBV28 and TRBJ2-5, with D unresolved. V lost 7 bases to trimming and J lost 2 bases, with 14 bases between them. Germline V CDR1 and CDR2: MDHEN, SYDVKM. The CDR3 is 14 residues long. Here the CDR3 DNA reads TGTGCCAGCAACCTTGAGCGAGCACAAGAGACCCAGTACTTC. Translating it yields CASNLERAQETQYF.

This chain joins TRBV30 and TRBJ2-3, with D uncertain. This CDR3 is built from 14 residues. The germline V gene has CDR1 GTSNPN and CDR2 SVGIG (reference sequence). The V end was cut by 2 bases, the J end by 0 bases, with 9 bases between. The CDR3 reads CAWSLTTSTDTQYF. The CDR3 nucleotides read TGTGCCTGGAGTCTCACTACTAGCACAGATACGCAGTATTTT.

V is TRBV18 and J is TRBJ2-1; 9 bases are a match to TRBD2. This CDR3 spans 15 amino acids. The trim removed 2 bases at V and 8 bases at J, leaving 7 bases unmatched. The V gene's germline CDR1 is KGHSH and CDR2 LQKENI. In DNA, the CDR3 is TGTGCCAGCTCACCAAGACTAGCGGTAGGGGATGAGCAGTTCTTC. This encodes CASSPRLAVGDEQFF.

This chain connects TRBV5-5 to TRBJ1-1; 7 bases fit TRBD1. The J segment lost 5 bases and the V segment lost 4 bases, leaving 5 bases of the junction unmatched. The CDR3 length is 13 residues. Germline V lookup: CDR1 SGHKS, CDR2 YYEKEE (reference sequence). CDR3 DNA: TGTGCCAGCAGCGAACACAGGGGAACTGAAGCTTTCTTT. Translated, it gives CASSEHRGTEAFF.

This clone showed up just once. The CDR3 DNA reads TGTGCCAGCAGCCCCAGGCCCCATGAGCAGTTCTTC. It specifies CASSPRPHEQFF. The V gene is TRBV7-9, the J gene TRBJ2-1, with D uncertain. Trimming stripped 5 bases from V and 8 bases from J, with 10 bases between. CDR3 length: 12 amino acids. Germline V gene sequence: CDR1 SEHNR, CDR2 FQNEAQ (reference sequence). The full variable domain, its missing parts supplied by reference TRBV7-9 and TRBJ2-1, is DTGVSQNPRHKITKRGQNVTFRCDPISEHNRLYWYRQTLGQGPEFLTYFQNEAQLEKSRLLSDRFSAERPKGSFSTLEIQRTEQGDSAMYLCASSPRPHEQFFGPGTRLTVL.

Worth noting for this clone: Other DNA sequences from this sample encode an identical CDR3 as well. This chain connects TRBV11-2 to TRBJ2-7, with a weak D call TRBD2 (6 bases). CDR1 is SGHAT and CDR2 is FQNNGV in the germline V gene. V was shortened by 3 bases and J by 2 bases, with 8 bases between the two germline ends. CDR3 length equals 13 residues. CDR3 sequence reads: CASSLGLTYEQYF. The CDR3 coding sequence is TGTGCCAGCAGCTTGGGACTTACCTACGAGCAGTACTTC. Full variable domain (outside the CDR3, taken from reference TRBV11-2 and TRBJ2-7): EAGVAQSPRYKIIEKRQSVAFWCNPISGHATLYWYQQILGQGPKLLIQFQNNGVVDDSQLPKDRFSAERLKGVDSTLKIQPAKLEDSAVYLCASSLGLTYEQYFGPGTRLTVT.